The 8 T cell receptor beta chains below were found in one sample sequenced in a study of regulatory T cells in long-lasting Graves disease (dated by TCRdb to the early 2020s). Receptor libraries were prepared by multiplex PCR. Sequencing instrument: Illumina HiSeq 4000. CDR3 regions were amplified by Arm-PCR with iRepertoire HTBI primers to construct TCR beta libraries. Through fastp at Q25 and MiXCR, TCRdb rebuilt clones from the public reads, retaining in-frame beta chains. Rows with one shared CDR3 protein collapse into an entry with the most common genes and DNA. The table for this sample lists fewer than 550,000 distinct CDR3 sequences; approximately 16% of them were counted only once. Jointly, the top ten make up 20% to 25% of the sample. This specimen's time point label, per the study, means: newly diagnosed GD, antithyroid drugs for less than 3 months. RNA was extracted from PBMCs in TRIzol for both TCR sequencing and RNA sequencing.

This sample was also put to use in a study of T cells in Graves' hyperthyroidism and ophthalmopathy.

The source was peripheral blood mononuclear cells (PBMCs), collected at new diagnosis, from a patient treated with antithyroid drugs. The source is a woman younger than 35 with Graves disease. Donor details come from another sample of the same person, matched by shared clones.

About this clonotype: Sequence at one end of the junction differs from germline and may be a read error. The chain couples TRBV28 to TRBJ2-7, with 9 bases that match TRBD2. Germline values: CDR1 MDHEN, CDR2 SYDVKM. This CDR3 comprises 15 residues. DNA of the CDR3: TGTGCCAGCAGTTCCCCTGCGGGAGGGAAATACGAGCAGCACTTC. Residues: CASSSPAGGKYEQHF.

The CDR3 region is CASSSPDRVLALGENIQYF. DNA of the CDR3: TGTGCCAGCAGTTCCCCGGACAGGGTACTAGCCCTAGGAGAGAACATTCAGTACTTC. The V and J genes are TRBV28 and TRBJ2-4; 8 bases fit TRBD1. This CDR3 spans 19 amino acids. After removal of 4 bases from V and 7 bases from J, the junction contained 21 bases not matched to a gene. Germline V gene lookup returns CDR1 MDHEN and CDR2 SYDVKM.

This clonotype appeared many times. This chain uses TRBV18 with TRBJ2-1; 8 nucleotides agree with TRBD2. The germline gives CDR1 KGHSH, CDR2 LQKENI. The CDR3 consists of 14 residues. V lost 6 bases, J lost 6 bases, and 7 bases stayed unmatched. The CDR3 loop reads CASSQQTSVNEQFF. In DNA, the CDR3 is TGTGCCAGCTCGCAACAGACTAGCGTCAATGAGCAGTTCTTC.

The chain joins TRBV28 to TRBJ2-7; D might be TRBD1 (6 bases). Germline CDR1 and CDR2: MDHEN and SYDVKM. The V and J ends lost 6 bases and 6 bases respectively, with 18 bases between them. This CDR3 has 14 residues. The CDR3 DNA sequence: TGTGCCAGCAGCCCCCAGGGGCCCCTGAGCGAGCAGTACTTC. Its protein product is CASSPQGPLSEQYF.

This clonotype appeared many times. This chain uses TRBV7-9 with TRBJ2-7; D possibly uses TRBD1 or TRBD2 (5 bases each). The CDR3 spans 13 residues. CDR1 SEHNR and CDR2 FQNEAQ come from the germline V gene (reference sequence). Trimming removed 4 bases at V and 4 bases at J, with 11 bases between. In nucleotides, the CDR3 is TGTGCCAGCAGCTCATTTGAGGGGTACGAGCAGTACTTC. It translates to CASSSFEGYEQYF.

The chain carries TRBV5-1 and TRBJ2-1; unclear D gene. This CDR3 comprises 14 residues. The V gene's germline CDR1 is SGHRS and CDR2 YFSETQ. Trimming pared 5 bases from V and 4 bases from J, leaving 13 bases between. CDR3 in DNA: TGCGCCAGCAGTCATACGGGTGGATACAATGAGCAGTTCTTC. Amino acids: CASSHTGGYNEQFF.

The chain couples TRBV29-1 to TRBJ2-2, with D possibly called TRBD1 or TRBD2 (5 bases each). This CDR3 region has 12 residues. Germline V gives CDR1 SQVTM, CDR2 ANQGSEA. The V end lost 5 bases, the J end lost 5 bases, and 9 bases lay between the germline ends. CDR3 protein: CSVYWGTGELFF. CDR3 DNA: TGCAGCGTTTATTGGGGGACCGGGGAGCTGTTTTTT.

On this clonotype itself: It may be a read error: a sequence one base away is much more abundant. The chain has TRBV7-6 and TRBJ2-7; 9 bases line up with TRBD1. CDR3 length equals 14 residues. Trimming removed 0 bases from V and 5 bases from J; junction bases left unmatched: 2. The germline V gene encodes CDR1 SGHVS and CDR2 FNYEAQ. As DNA, the CDR3 is TGTGCCAGCAGCTTAGCGACAGGGGGAAACGAGCAGTACTTC. This codes for CASSLATGGNEQYF.